This T cell receptor beta chain was sequenced for a study of T-cell reconstitution after alpha-beta-depleted transplantation in children. Researchers prepared the TCRbeta library using unique molecular identifiers, the study reports. TCRdb analysed the PCR reads with MiXCR anew, one entry per CDR3 protein. The sample has around 700,000 distinct CDR3 sequences, roughly 13% seen once. This clonotype appeared a few times. Its specificity is unknown. Study results and limitations: The main origin of T-cell counts and diversity one year after transplant was newly produced T cells. Reportedly, roughly two months post-transplant, alpha-beta T cells arose from several hundred expanded graft clones. From surviving recipient T cells and thymic progenitors came the high day-60 TCRbeta diversity observed in some patients.

The specimen comprised PBMCs, sampled before TCRalphabeta/CD19-depleted stem cell transplant. This clonotype was sampled from a girl aged 2 to 10 with congenital amegakaryocytic thrombocytopenia, due to receive a stem cell transplant.

CDR3 region: CSAPKTGGHEQYF. CDR3 nucleotides: TGCAGTGCTCCCAAGACAGGGGGCCACGAGCAGTACTTC. This rearrangement joins TRBV20-1 to TRBJ2-7; 10 nucleotides align to TRBD1. Germline V gene data show CDR1 as DFQATT and CDR2 as SNEGSKA (reference sequence). J was trimmed by 5 bases and V by 5 bases; bases with no gene match: 6. The CDR3 totals 13 residues.